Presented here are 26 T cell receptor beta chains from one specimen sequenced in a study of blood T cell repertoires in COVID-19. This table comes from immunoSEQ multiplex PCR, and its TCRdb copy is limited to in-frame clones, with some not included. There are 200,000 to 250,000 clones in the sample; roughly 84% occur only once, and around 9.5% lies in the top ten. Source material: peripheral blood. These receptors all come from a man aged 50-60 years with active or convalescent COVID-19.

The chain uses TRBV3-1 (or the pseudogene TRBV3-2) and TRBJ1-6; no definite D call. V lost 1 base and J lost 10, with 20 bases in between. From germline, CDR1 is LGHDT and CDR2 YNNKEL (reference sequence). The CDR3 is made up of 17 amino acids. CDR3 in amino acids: CASSQVAGKTQRSPLHF. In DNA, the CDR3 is TGTGCCAGCAGCCAAGTCGCCGGGAAAACCCAGCGATCACCCCTCCACTTT.

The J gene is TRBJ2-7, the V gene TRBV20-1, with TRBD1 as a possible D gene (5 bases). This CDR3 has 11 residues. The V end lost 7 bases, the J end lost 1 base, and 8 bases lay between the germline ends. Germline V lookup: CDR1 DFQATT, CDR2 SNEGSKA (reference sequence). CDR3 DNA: TGCAGTGGAGACAGATCCTACGAGCAGTACTTC. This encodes CSGDRSYEQYF.

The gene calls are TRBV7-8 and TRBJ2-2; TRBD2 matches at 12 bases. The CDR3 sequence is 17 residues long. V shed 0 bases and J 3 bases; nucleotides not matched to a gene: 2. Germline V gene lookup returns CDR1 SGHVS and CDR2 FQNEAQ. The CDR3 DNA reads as TGTGCCAGCAGCTTAGCTACTAGCGGGAGGTACACCGGGGAGCTGTTTTTT. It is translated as CASSLATSGRYTGELFF.

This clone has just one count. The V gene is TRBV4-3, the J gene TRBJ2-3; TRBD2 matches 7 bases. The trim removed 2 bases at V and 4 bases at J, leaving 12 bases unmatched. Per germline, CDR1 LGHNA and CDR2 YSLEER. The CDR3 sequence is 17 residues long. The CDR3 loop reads CASSQTLGGVGSDTQYF. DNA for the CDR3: TGCGCCAGCAGCCAAACCCTGGGGGGGGTCGGATCAGATACGCAGTATTTT.

The CDR3 sequence: CASSVESGAGAFF. CDR3 bases: TGTGCCAGCAGCGTAGAATCGGGAGCTGGCGCTTTCTTT. This chain uses TRBV9 with TRBJ1-1; D unclear. This CDR3 contains 13 residues. The germline V gene encodes CDR1 SGDLS and CDR2 YYNGEE. V lost 0 bases, J lost 11 bases, and 14 bases lay in between.

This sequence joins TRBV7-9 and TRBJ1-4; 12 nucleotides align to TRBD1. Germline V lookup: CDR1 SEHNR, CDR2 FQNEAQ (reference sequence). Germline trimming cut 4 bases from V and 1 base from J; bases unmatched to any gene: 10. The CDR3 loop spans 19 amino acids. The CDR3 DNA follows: TGTGCCAGCAGCTCACCGGGACAGGGGGCAAAGTTAACTAATGAAAAACTGTTTTTT. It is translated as CASSSPGQGAKLTNEKLFF.

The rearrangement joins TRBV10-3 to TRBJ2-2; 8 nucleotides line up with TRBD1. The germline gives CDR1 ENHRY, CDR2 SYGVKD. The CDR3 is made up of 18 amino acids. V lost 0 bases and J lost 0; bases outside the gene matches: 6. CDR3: CAISESGRGPTNTGELFF. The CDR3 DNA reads TGTGCCATCAGTGAGTCGGGCAGGGGGCCAACGAACACCGGGGAGCTGTTTTTT.

The CDR3 reads CASSLADYSGANVLTF. As DNA, the CDR3 is TGTGCCAGCAGTTTGGCGGATTACTCTGGGGCCAACGTCCTGACTTTC. This chain uses TRBV6-6 with TRBJ2-6, with D unclear. Germline V gene lookup returns CDR1 MNHNY and CDR2 SVGAGI (reference sequence). V dropped 4 bases and J dropped 0 bases, with 10 bases sitting between them. CDR3 length equals 16 residues.

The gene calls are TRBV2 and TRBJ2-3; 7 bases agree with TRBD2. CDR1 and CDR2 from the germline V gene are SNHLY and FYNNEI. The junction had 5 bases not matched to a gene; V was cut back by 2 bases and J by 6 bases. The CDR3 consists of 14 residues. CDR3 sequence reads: CASSESARGDTQYF. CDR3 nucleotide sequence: TGTGCCAGCAGTGAATCAGCGCGGGGGGATACGCAGTATTTT.

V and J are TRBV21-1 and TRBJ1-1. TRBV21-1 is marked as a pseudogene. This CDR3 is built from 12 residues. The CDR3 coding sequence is TGTGCCACACTAAGTTGGAACACTGAAGCTTTCTTT. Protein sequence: CATLSWNTEAFF.

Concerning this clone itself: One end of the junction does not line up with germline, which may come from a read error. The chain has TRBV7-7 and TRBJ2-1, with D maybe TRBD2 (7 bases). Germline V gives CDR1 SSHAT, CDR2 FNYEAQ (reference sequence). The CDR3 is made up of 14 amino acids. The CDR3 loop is CASSLREGGHEQFF. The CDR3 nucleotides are TGTGCTAGCAGCTTAAGGGAGGGGGGGCACGAGCAGTTCTTC.

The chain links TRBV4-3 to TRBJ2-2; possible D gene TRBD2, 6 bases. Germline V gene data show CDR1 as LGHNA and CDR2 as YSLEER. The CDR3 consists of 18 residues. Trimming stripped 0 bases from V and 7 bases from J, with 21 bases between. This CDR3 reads CASSQEGQGRNNGGELFF. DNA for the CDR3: TGCGCCAGCAGCCAAGAAGGACAAGGGAGGAACAATGGCGGGGAGCTGTTTTTT.

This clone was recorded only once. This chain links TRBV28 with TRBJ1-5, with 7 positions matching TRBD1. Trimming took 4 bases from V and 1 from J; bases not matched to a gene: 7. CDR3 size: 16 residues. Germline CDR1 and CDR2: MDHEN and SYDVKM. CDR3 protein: CASSSRPTGSNQPQHF. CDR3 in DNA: TGTGCCAGCAGTTCCCGGCCGACAGGGAGCAATCAGCCCCAGCATTTT.

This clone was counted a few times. The CDR3 DNA reads as TGTGCCAGCAGCGTTTCCAGGGTACATAATTCACCCCTCCACTTT. Its protein is CASSVSRVHNSPLHF. This chain links TRBV9 with TRBJ1-6; D may be TRBD1 (5 bases). In germline, CDR1 is SGDLS, CDR2 YYNGEE. Trimming took off 2 bases at V and 5 bases at J, with 11 bases between the two ends. CDR3 length equals 15 residues.

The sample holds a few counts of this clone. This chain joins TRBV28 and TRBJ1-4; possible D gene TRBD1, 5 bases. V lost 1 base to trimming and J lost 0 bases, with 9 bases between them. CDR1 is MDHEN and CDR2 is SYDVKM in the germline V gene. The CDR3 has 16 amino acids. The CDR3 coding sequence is TGTGCCAGCAGTTTATCGACAGCTGCAACTAATGAAAAACTGTTTTTT. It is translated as CASSLSTAATNEKLFF.

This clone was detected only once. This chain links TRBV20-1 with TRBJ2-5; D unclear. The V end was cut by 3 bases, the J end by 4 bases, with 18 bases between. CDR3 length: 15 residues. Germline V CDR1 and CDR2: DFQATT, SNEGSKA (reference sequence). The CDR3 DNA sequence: TGCAGTGCTAGTTTCGACCCTGCGCGCGGAGAGACCCAGTACTTC. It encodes CSASFDPARGETQYF.

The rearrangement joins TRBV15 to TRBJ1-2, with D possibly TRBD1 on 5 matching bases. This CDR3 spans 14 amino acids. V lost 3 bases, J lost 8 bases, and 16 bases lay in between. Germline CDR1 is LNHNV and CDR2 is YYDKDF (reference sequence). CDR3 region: CATSRGGGERGYTF. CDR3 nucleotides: TGTGCCACCAGCAGGGGCGGAGGGGAGAGGGGCTACACCTTC.

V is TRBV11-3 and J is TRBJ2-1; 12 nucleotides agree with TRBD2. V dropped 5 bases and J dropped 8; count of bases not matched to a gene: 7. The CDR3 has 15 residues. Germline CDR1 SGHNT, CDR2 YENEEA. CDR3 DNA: TGTGCCAGCAGCGCGCGACTAGCGGGAGTCCATGAGCAGTTCTTC. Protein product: CASSARLAGVHEQFF.

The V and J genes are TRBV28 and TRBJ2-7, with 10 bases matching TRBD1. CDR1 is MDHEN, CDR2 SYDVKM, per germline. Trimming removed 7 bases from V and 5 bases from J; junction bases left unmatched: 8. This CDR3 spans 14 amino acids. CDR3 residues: CASIRDRGLNEQYF. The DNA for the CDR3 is TGTGCCAGCATAAGAGACAGGGGGCTTAACGAGCAGTACTTC.

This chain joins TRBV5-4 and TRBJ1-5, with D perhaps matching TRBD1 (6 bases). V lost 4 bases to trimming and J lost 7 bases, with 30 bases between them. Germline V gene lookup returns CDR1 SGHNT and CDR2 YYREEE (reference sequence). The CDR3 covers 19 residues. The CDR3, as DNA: TGTGCCAGCAGCCTCAAAACCGGGACACTCAAAAAAAAGGAACAGCCCCAGCATTTT. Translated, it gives CASSLKTGTLKKKEQPQHF.

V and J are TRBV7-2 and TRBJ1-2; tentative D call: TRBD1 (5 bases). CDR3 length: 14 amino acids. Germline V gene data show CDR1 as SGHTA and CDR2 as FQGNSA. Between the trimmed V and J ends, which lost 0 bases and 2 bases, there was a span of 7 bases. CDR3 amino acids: CASSLAQGNYGYTF. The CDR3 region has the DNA TGTGCCAGCAGCTTAGCGCAGGGAAACTATGGCTACACCTTC.

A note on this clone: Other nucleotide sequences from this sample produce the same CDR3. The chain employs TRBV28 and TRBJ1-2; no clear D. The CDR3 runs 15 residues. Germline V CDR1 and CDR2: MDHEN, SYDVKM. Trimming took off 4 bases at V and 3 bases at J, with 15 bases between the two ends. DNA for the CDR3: TGTGCCAGCAGTTCGAATTCTGGGAGGGACTATGGCTACACCTTC. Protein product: CASSSNSGRDYGYTF.

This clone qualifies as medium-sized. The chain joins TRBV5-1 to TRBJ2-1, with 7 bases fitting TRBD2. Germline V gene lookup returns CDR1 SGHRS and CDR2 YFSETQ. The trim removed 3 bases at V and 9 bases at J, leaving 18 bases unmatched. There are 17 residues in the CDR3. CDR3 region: CASSSEIRDYTFSEQFF. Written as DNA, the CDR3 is TGCGCCAGCAGCTCGGAAATCCGGGACTATACCTTTAGTGAGCAGTTCTTC.

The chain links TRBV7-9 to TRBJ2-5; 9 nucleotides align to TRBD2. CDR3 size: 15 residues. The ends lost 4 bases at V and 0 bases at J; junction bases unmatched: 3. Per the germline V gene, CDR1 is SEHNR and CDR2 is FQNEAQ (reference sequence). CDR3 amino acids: CASSSTSGYQETQYF. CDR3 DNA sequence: TGTGCCAGCAGCTCCACTAGCGGGTACCAAGAGACCCAGTACTTC.

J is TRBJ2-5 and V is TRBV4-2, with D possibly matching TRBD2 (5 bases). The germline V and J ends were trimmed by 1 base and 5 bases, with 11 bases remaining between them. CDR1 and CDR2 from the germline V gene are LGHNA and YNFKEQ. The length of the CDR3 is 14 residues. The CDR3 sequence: CASSQGAQRETQYF. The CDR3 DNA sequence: TGTGCCAGCAGCCAAGGAGCCCAGCGGGAGACCCAGTACTTC.

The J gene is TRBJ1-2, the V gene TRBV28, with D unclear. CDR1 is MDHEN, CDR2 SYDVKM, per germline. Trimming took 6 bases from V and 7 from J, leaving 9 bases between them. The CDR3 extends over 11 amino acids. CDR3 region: CASSSLRGYTF. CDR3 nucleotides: TGTGCCAGCAGCTCCTTGCGTGGCTACACCTTC.